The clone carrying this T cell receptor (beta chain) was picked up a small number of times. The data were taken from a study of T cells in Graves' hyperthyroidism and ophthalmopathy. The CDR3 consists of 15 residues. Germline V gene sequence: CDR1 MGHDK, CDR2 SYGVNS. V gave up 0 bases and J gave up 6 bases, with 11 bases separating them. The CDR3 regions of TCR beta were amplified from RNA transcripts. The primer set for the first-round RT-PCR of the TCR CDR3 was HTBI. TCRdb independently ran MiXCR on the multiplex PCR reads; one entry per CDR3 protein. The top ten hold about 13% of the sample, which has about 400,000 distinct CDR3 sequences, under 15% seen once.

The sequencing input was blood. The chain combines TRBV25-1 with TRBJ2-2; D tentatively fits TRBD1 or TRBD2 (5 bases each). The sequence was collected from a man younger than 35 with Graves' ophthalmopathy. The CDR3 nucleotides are TGTGCCAGCAGTGAATATACGCAGGGAGCCGGGGAGCTGTTTTTT. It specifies CASSEYTQGAGELFF.